The source of this T cell receptor (beta chain) is a study of blood T cell repertoires in COVID-19. The method was immunoSEQ multiplex PCR; TCRdb's version includes in-frame clones alone and lacks a portion of them. The sample has about 250,000 clones, approximately 89% seen once. People in the exposed group encountered a COVID-19 case within 2 weeks before entering the study. The junction had 8 bases not matched to a gene; V was cut back by 3 bases and J by 4 bases. The CDR3 is made up of 17 amino acids. Per the germline V gene, CDR1 is LNHDA and CDR2 is SQIVND (reference sequence). V is TRBV19 and J is TRBJ2-1; 11 positions match TRBD2. Sequencing was carried out using PBMCs or T cells enriched from blood (not recorded which). This clonotype was sampled from a woman aged 40 to 50 who had been exposed to COVID-19. CDR3 in amino acids: CASSIRGLAEVYNEQFF. DNA for the CDR3: TGTGCCAGTAGTATCCGGGGACTAGCGGAAGTTTACAATGAGCAGTTCTTC.